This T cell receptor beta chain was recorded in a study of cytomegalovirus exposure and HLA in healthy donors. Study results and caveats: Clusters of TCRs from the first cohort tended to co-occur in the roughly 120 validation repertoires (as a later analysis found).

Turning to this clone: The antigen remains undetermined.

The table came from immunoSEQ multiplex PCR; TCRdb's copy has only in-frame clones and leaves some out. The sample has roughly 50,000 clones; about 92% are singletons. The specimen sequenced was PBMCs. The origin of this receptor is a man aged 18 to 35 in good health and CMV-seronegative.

The CDR3 coding sequence is TGTGCCAGCAGGGACAGGGCAGCCTACGAGCAGTACTTC. Translating it yields CASRDRAAYEQYF. The V and J genes are TRBV2 and TRBJ2-7; 8 bases align to TRBD1. Germline-derived CDR1 and CDR2 are SNHLY and FYNNEI. This CDR3 contains 13 residues. V lost 6 bases and J lost 2; bases outside the gene matches: 3.